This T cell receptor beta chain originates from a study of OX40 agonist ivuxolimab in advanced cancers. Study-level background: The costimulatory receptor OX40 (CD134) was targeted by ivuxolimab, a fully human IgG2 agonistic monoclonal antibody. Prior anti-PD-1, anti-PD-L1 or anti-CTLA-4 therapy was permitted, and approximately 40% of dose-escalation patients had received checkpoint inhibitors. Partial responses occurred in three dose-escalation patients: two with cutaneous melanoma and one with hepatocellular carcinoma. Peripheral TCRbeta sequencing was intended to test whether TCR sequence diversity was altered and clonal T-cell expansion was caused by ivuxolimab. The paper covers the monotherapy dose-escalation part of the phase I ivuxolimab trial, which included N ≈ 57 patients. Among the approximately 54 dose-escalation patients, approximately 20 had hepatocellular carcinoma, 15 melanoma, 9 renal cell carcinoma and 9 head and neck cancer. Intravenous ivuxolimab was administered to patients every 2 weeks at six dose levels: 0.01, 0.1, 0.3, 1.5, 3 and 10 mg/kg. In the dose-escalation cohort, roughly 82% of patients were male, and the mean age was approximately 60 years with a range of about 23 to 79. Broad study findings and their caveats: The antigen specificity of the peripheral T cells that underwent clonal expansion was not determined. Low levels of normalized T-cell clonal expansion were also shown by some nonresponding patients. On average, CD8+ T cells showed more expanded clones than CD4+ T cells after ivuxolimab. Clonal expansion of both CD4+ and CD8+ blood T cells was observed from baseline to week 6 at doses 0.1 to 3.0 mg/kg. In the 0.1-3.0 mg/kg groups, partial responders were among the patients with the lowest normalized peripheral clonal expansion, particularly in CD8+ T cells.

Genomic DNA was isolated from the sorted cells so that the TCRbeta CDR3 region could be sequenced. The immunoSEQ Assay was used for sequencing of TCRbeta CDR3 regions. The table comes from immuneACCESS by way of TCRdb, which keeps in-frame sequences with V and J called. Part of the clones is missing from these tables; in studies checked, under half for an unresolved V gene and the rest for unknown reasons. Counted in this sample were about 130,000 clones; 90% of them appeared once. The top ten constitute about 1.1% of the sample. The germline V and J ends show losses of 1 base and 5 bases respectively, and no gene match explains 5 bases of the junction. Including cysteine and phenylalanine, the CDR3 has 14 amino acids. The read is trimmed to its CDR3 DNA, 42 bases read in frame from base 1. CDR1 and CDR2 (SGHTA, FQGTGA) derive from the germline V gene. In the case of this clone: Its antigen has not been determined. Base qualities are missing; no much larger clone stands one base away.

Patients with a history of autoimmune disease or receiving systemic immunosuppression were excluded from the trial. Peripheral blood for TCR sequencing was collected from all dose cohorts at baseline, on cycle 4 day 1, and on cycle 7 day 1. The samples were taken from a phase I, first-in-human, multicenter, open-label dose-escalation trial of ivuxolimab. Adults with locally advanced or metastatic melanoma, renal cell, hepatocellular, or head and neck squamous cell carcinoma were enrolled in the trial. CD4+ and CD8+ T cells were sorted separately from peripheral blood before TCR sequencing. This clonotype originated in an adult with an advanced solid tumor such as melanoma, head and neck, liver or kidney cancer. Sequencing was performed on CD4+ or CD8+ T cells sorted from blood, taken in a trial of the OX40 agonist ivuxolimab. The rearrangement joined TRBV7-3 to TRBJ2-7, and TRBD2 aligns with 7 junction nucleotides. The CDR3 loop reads CASSLRGRANEQYF. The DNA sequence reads TGTGCCAGCAGCTTAAGGGGGAGGGCCAACGAGCAGTACTTC.